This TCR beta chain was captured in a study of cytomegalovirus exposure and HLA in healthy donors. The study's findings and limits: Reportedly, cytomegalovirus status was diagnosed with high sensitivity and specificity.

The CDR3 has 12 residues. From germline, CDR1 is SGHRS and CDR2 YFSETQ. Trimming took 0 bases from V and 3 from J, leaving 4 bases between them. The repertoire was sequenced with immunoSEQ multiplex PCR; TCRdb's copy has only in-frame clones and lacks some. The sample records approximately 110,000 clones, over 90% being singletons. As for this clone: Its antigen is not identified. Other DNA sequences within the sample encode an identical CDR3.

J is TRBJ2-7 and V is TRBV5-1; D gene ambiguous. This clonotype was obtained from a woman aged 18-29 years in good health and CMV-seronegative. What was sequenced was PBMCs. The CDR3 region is CASSLDYYEQYF. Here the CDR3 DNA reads TGCGCCAGCAGCTTGGACTACTACGAGCAGTACTTC.